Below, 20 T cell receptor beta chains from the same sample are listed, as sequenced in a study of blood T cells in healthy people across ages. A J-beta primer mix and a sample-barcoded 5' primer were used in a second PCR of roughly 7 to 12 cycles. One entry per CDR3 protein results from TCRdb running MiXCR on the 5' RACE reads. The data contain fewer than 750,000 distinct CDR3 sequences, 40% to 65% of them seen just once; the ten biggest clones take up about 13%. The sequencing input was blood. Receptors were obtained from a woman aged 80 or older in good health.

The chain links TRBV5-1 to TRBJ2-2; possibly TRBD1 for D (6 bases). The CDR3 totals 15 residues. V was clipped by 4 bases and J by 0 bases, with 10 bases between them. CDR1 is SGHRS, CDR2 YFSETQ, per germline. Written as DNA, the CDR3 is TGCGCCAGCAGCCACGACAGGTCGAACACCGGGGAGCTGTTTTTT. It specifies CASSHDRSNTGELFF.

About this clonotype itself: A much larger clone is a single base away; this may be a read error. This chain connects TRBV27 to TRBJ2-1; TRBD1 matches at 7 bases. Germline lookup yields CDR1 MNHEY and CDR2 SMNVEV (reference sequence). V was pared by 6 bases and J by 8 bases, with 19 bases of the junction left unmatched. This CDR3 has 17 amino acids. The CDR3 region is CASSPGTRRGRFDEQFF. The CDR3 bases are TGTGCCAGCAGCCCGGGCACACGTAGGGGGCGCTTCGATGAGCAGTTCTTC.

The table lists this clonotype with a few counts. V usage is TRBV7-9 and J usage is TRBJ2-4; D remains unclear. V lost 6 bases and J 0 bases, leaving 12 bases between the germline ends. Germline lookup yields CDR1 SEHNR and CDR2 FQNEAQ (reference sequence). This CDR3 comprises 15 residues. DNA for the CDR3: TGTGCCAGCAGTCGCACCGAACTAGCCAAAAACATTCAGTACTTC. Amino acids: CASSRTELAKNIQYF.

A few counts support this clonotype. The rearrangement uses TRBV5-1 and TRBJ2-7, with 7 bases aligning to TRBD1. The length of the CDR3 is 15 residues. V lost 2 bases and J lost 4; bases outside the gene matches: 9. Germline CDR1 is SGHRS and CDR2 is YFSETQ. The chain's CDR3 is CASSFLTGPKYEQYF. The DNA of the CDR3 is TGCGCCAGCAGCTTCCTGACAGGGCCAAAATACGAGCAGTACTTC.

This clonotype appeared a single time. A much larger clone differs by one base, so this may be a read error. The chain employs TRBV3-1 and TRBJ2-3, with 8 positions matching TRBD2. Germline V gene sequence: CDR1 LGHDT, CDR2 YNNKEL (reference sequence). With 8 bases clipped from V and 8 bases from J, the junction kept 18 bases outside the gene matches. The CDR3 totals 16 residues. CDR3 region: CASGTISGKGLSTQYF. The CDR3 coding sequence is TGTGCCAGCGGCACAATTAGCGGGAAGGGGCTTAGTACGCAGTATTTT.

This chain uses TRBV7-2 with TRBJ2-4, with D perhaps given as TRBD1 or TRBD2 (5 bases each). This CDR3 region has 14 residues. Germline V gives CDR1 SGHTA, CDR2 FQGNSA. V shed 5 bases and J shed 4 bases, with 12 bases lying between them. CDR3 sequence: CASSVTGGKNIQYF. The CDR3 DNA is TGTGCCAGCAGCGTAACTGGGGGAAAAAACATTCAGTACTTC.

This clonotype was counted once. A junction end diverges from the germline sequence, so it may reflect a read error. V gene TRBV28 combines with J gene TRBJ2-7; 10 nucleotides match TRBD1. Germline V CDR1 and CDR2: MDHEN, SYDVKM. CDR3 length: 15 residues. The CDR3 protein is CASYSGGQGSYEQYF. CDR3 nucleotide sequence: TGCGCCAGCTACAGCGGGGGACAGGGGTCGTACGAGCAGTACTTC.

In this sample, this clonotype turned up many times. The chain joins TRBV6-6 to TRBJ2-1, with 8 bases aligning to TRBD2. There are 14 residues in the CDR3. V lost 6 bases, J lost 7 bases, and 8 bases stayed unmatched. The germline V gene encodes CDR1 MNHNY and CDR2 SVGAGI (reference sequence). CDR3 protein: CASSLTSGLNEQFF. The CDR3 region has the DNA TGTGCCAGCAGCCTAACTAGCGGCCTAAATGAGCAGTTCTTC.

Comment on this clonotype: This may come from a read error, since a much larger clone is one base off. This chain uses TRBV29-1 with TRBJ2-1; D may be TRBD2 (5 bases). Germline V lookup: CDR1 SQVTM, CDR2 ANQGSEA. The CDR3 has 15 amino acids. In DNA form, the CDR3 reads TGCAGCGTTGCCTTACCGATCGCGGGTTCCAATGGGCAGTTCTTC. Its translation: CSVALPIAGSNGQFF.

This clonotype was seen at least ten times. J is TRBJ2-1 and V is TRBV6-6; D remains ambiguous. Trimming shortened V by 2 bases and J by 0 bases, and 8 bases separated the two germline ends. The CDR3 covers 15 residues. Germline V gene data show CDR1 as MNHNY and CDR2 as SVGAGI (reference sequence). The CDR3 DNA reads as TGTGCCAGCAGTTACGGTGGTAGCTCCTACAATGAGCAGTTCTTC. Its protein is CASSYGGSSYNEQFF.

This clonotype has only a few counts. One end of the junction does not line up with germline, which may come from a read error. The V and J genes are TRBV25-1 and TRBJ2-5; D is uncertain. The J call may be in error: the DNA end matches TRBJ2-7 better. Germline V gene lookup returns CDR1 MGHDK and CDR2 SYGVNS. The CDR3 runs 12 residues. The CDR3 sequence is CASSPTSNEQYF. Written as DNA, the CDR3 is TGTGCCAGCTCACCAACCTCCAACGAGCAGTACTTC.

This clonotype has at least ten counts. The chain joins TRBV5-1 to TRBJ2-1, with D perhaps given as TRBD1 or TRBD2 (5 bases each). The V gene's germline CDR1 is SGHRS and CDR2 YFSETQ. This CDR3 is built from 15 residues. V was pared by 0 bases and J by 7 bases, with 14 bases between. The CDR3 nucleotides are TGCGCCAGCAGCTTGGGGACACGAGGGTGGAATGAGCAGTTCTTC. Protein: CASSLGTRGWNEQFF.

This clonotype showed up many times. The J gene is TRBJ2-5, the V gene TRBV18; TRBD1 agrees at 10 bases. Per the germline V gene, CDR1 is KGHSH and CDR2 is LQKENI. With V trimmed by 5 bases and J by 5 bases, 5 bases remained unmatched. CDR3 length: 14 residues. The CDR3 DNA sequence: TGTGCCAGCTCAATATCGACAGGGGGCGAGACCCAGTACTTC. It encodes CASSISTGGETQYF.

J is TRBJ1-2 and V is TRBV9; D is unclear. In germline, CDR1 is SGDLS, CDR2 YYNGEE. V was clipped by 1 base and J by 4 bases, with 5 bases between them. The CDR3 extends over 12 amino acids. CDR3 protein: CASSVNSYGYTF. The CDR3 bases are TGTGCCAGCAGCGTAAACAGCTATGGCTACACCTTC.

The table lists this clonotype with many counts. The CDR3 nucleotides read TGTGCCAGCAGCTTGGGCGGGTCCACCAATGAGCAGTTCTTC. This translates into CASSLGGSTNEQFF. The rearrangement joins TRBV7-9 to TRBJ2-1; TRBD2 is a possible D gene (5 bases). Germline V lookup: CDR1 SEHNR, CDR2 FQNEAQ (reference sequence). Trimming removed 3 bases at V and 6 bases at J, with 12 bases between. The CDR3 totals 14 residues.

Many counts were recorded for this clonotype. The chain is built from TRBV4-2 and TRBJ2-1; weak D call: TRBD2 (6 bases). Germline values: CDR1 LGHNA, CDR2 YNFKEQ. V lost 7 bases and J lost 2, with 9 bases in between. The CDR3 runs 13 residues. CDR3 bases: TGTGCCAGCAAACTAGCAGCCTACAATGAGCAGTTCTTC. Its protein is CASKLAAYNEQFF.

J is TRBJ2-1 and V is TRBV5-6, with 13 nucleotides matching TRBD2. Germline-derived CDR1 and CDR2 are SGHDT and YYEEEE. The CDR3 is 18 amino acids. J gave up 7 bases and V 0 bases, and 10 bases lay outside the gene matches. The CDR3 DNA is TGTGCCAGCAGCTTGGACCTATTCGGACTAGCGGGAGAAAATGAGCAGTTCTTC. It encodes CASSLDLFGLAGENEQFF.

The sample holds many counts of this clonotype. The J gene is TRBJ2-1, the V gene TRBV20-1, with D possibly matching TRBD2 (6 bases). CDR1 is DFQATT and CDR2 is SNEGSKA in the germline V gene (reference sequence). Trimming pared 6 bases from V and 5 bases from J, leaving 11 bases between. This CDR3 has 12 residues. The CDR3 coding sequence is TGCAGTGCCCGGGGACTTAACAATGAGCAGTTCTTC. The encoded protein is CSARGLNNEQFF.

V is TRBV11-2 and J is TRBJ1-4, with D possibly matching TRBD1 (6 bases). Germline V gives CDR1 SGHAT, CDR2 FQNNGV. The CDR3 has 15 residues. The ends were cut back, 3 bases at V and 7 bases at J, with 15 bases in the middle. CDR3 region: CASSLETGRGEKLFF. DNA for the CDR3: TGTGCCAGCAGCTTGGAGACAGGCCGCGGTGAAAAACTGTTTTTT. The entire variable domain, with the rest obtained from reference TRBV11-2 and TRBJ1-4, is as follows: EAGVAQSPRYKIIEKRQSVAFWCNPISGHATLYWYQQILGQGPKLLIQFQNNGVVDDSQLPKDRFSAERLKGVDSTLKIQPAKLEDSAVYLCASSLETGRGEKLFFGSGTQLSVL.

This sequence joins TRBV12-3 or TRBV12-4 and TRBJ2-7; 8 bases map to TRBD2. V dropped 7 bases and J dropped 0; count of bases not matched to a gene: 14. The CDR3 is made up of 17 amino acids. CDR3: CASTPLAGSPSSYEQYF. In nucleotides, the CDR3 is TGTGCCAGCACTCCCCTAGCGGGTTCTCCAAGCTCCTACGAGCAGTACTTC.